The next 10 T cell receptor beta chains were all read from a single sample in a study of T cell responses to AZD1222 COVID-19 vaccine. Clones were sequenced by immunoSEQ multiplex PCR, and TCRdb holds only the in-frame ones, with some missing. Of approximately 120,000 clones in the sample, 80% to 95% were seen once. The sequencing used peripheral blood, collected on day 0 of MenACWY control vaccination. The receptors here all came from an adult in good health.

A single count supports this clone. The rearrangement links TRBV5-6 to TRBJ1-1; D call uncertain. Trimming removed 0 bases at V and 0 bases at J, with 6 bases between. Per the germline V gene, CDR1 is SGHDT and CDR2 is YYEEEE. This CDR3 is built from 14 residues. The CDR3 loop reads CASSLVGVNTEAFF. CDR3 bases: TGTGCCAGCAGCTTGGTCGGGGTGAACACTGAAGCTTTCTTT.

The rearrangement uses TRBV3-1 (or the pseudogene TRBV3-2) and TRBJ2-5; TRBD1 is a possible D gene (6 bases). The CDR3 sequence is 14 residues long. Germline V gene data show CDR1 as LGHDT and CDR2 as YNNKEL (reference sequence). V lost 4 bases and J 4 bases, leaving 13 bases between the germline ends. The CDR3 protein is CASSPIRGVETQYF. The CDR3 DNA reads as TGTGCCAGCAGCCCCATCAGGGGTGTAGAGACCCAGTACTTC.

V is TRBV5-1 and J is TRBJ1-2; D perhaps matches TRBD1 (6 bases). V was clipped by 4 bases and J by 4 bases, with 17 bases between them. This CDR3 spans 15 amino acids. Germline V gene data show CDR1 as SGHRS and CDR2 as YFSETQ. This CDR3 is CASSEGHNTPYGYTF. In nucleotides, the CDR3 is TGCGCCAGCAGCGAGGGACACAACACCCCCTATGGCTACACCTTC.

This chain links TRBV11-1 with TRBJ2-3; a possible D gene is TRBD2 (5 bases). Germline V gives CDR1 SGHAT, CDR2 FQDESV (reference sequence). The CDR3 is made up of 15 amino acids. The V gene lost 1 base and the J gene lost 2 bases, with 10 bases spanning the gap. CDR3 bases: TGTGCCAGCAGCTTAGAAGGAGGTTACACAGATACGCAGTATTTT. Translating gives CASSLEGGYTDTQYF. Variable domain in full (rest from reference TRBV11-1 and TRBJ2-3): EAEVAQSPRYKITEKSQAVAFWCDPISGHATLYWYRQILGQGPELLVQFQDESVVDDSQLPKDRFSAERLKGVDSTLKIQPAELGDSAMYLCASSLEGGYTDTQYFGPGTRLTVL.

This chain links TRBV2 with TRBJ1-6; weak D call: TRBD1 (5 bases). Between the trimmed V and J ends, which lost 4 bases and 7 bases, there was a span of 14 bases. The germline V gene encodes CDR1 SNHLY and CDR2 FYNNEI. The CDR3 totals 15 residues. As DNA, the CDR3 is TGTGCCAGCAGTGTAGGATCAGGGACGAATTCACCCCTCCACTTT. Protein product: CASSVGSGTNSPLHF.

The chain recombines TRBV10-3 with TRBJ2-7, with 9 positions matching TRBD1. V shed 10 bases, J shed 1 base, and the junction held 5 bases outside the gene matches. The length of the CDR3 is 13 residues. Germline CDR1 and CDR2: ENHRY and SYGVKD. The CDR3 coding sequence is TGTGCCAGCTCCGGGACAGGGTCCTACGAGCAGTACGTC. Its protein product is CASSGTGSYEQYV.

The V call is TRBV29-1, the J call TRBJ1-4; D gene unclear. Germline V gene data show CDR1 as SQVTM and CDR2 as ANQGSEA. V lost 0 bases and J lost 12, with 11 bases in between. There are 12 residues in the CDR3. CDR3 region: CSVEDRTEQLFF. The CDR3 nucleotides read TGCAGCGTTGAAGATCGGACGGAGCAACTGTTTTTT.

This clone showed up just once. The chain links TRBV10-1 to TRBJ2-5; 7 positions match TRBD1. V was pared by 2 bases and J by 6 bases, with 12 bases of the junction left unmatched. CDR3 size: 16 residues. Germline assignment: CDR1 WNHNN and CDR2 SYGVQD (reference sequence). CDR3 protein: CASSEGYKDRTQTQYF. In DNA, the CDR3 is TGCGCCAGCAGTGAGGGTTATAAGGACAGGACCCAGACCCAGTACTTC.

The count of this clone is one. This chain links TRBV7-3 with TRBJ2-2, with D possibly called TRBD1 or TRBD2 (5 bases each). This CDR3 is 15 amino acids long. CDR1 is SGHTA and CDR2 is FQGTGA in the germline V gene. Trimming took 5 bases from V and 1 from J, leaving 11 bases between them. The CDR3 nucleotides are TGTGCCAGCAGCCCGGGACGCCAGAACACCGGGGAGCTGTTTTTT. Translating gives CASSPGRQNTGELFF.

The chain has TRBV7-9 and TRBJ1-1; D is uncertain. The length of the CDR3 is 13 residues. Trimming removed 5 bases at V and 3 bases at J, with 10 bases between. Germline CDR1 SEHNR, CDR2 FQNEAQ (reference sequence). This CDR3 reads CASSPPWDTEAFF. The CDR3 DNA sequence: TGTGCCAGCAGCCCGCCTTGGGACACTGAAGCTTTCTTT. The variable domain in full, completed from reference TRBV7-9 and TRBJ1-1, reads DTGVSQNPRHKITKRGQNVTFRCDPISEHNRLYWYRQTLGQGPEFLTYFQNEAQLEKSRLLSDRFSAERPKGSFSTLEIQRTEQGDSAMYLCASSPPWDTEAFFGQGTRLTVV.